This passage covers 21 T cell receptor beta chains from one sample sequenced in a study of cytomegalovirus exposure and HLA in healthy donors. Primers: 60 Vbeta forward and 13 Jbeta reverse. The protocol was immunoSEQ multiplex PCR, while the TCRdb copy is restricted to in-frame clones and leaves out a portion. Here the sample spans about 210,000 clones, roughly 79% being singletons. The sequenced sample consisted of PBMCs. These receptors were collected from a male donor in good health and CMV-seronegative.

This chain uses TRBV15 with TRBJ1-4; perhaps TRBD1 as D (5 bases). Germline V gives CDR1 LNHNV, CDR2 YYDKDF (reference sequence). This CDR3 region has 17 residues. Trimming pared 6 bases from V and 0 bases from J, leaving 17 bases between. Here the CDR3 reads CATRGGGADATNEKLFF. The CDR3 DNA sequence: TGTGCCACCAGGGGAGGCGGGGCAGATGCAACTAATGAAAAACTGTTTTTT.

The V call is TRBV10-3, the J call TRBJ1-2, with TRBD1 identical over 8 bases. Germline values: CDR1 ENHRY, CDR2 SYGVKD. The ends lost 11 bases at V and 1 base at J; junction bases unmatched: 15. The CDR3 spans 16 residues. This CDR3 reads CAVPSVQGAINYGYTF. The CDR3 coding sequence is TGTGCCGTCCCCTCGGTCCAGGGGGCGATTAACTATGGCTACACCTTC.

The chain joins TRBV4-3 to TRBJ2-1; maybe TRBD1 (6 bases). Germline V CDR1 and CDR2: LGHNA, YSLEER. Trimming took off 1 base at V and 8 bases at J, with 12 bases between the two ends. The CDR3 runs 14 residues. The CDR3 here is CASSQVPGVHEQFF. DNA of the CDR3: TGCGCCAGCAGCCAAGTGCCAGGGGTACATGAGCAGTTCTTC.

This rearrangement joins TRBV15 to TRBJ1-1, with a weak D call TRBD1 (5 bases). Germline V gene data show CDR1 as LNHNV and CDR2 as YYDKDF (reference sequence). The CDR3 consists of 16 residues. The ends were cut back, 4 bases at V and 4 bases at J, with 19 bases in the middle. In DNA, the CDR3 is TGTGCCACCAGCAACCTCAACCGGGGGTTGGCCACTGAAGCTTTCTTT. Translating gives CATSNLNRGLATEAFF.

A remark on this clone: Other DNA sequences in this specimen translate into the identical CDR3. This chain links TRBV7-2 with TRBJ1-4, with D possibly being TRBD1 (6 bases). V shed 1 base and J shed 3 bases, with 12 bases lying between them. This CDR3 is built from 16 residues. Per the germline V gene, CDR1 is SGHTA and CDR2 is FQGNSA. CDR3 loop: CASSLEGEGSNEKLFF. The CDR3 DNA reads as TGTGCCAGCAGCTTAGAGGGGGAAGGCTCTAATGAAAAACTGTTTTTT. The entire variable domain, with the rest obtained from reference TRBV7-2 and TRBJ1-4, is as follows: GAGVSQSPSNKVTEKGKDVELRCDPISGHTALYWYRQSLGQGLEFLIYFQGNSAPDKSGLPSDRFSAERTGGSVSTLTIQRTQQEDSAVYLCASSLEGEGSNEKLFFGSGTQLSVL.

The chain employs TRBV4-3 and TRBJ2-1; possible D gene TRBD2, 6 bases. Germline-derived CDR1 and CDR2 are LGHNA and YSLEER. The CDR3 has 16 amino acids. V was cut by 1 base and J by 5 bases, with 15 bases left in between. Here the CDR3 reads CASSQAPWGEDNEQFF. The CDR3 nucleotides are TGCGCCAGCAGCCAAGCCCCGTGGGGGGAGGACAATGAGCAGTTCTTC.

This clone was observed a single time. The chain has TRBV15 and TRBJ2-2, with 8 bases aligning to TRBD2. The V segment lost 2 bases and the J segment 6 bases; nucleotides outside the gene matches: 11. The CDR3 has 17 amino acids. Germline V gives CDR1 LNHNV, CDR2 YYDKDF (reference sequence). In DNA form, the CDR3 reads TGTGCCACCAGCAGATCCCCGACTAGCGCTCAAGCCGGGGAGCTGTTTTTT. This gives the protein CATSRSPTSAQAGELFF. Supplemented by reference TRBV15 and TRBJ2-2, the full variable domain reads DAMVIQNPRYQVTQFGKPVTLSCSQTLNHNVMYWYQQKSSQAPKLLFHYYDKDFNNEADTPDNFQSRRPNTSFCFLDIRSPGLGDTAMYLCATSRSPTSAQAGELFFGEGSRLTVL.

This sequence joins TRBV2 and TRBJ2-1, with D possibly matching TRBD1 (6 bases). Germline V gives CDR1 SNHLY, CDR2 FYNNEI. Deletions cut 6 bases from V and 7 bases from J, with 13 bases between. The CDR3 sequence is 13 residues long. The CDR3 coding sequence is TGTGCCAGCAGGGAGGACAGCCTAAATGAGCAGTTCTTC. It is translated as CASREDSLNEQFF.

The chain uses TRBV28 and TRBJ2-3; perhaps TRBD2 as D (6 bases). This CDR3 is 11 amino acids long. Per germline, CDR1 MDHEN and CDR2 SYDVKM. Trimming left V 3 bases short and J 12 bases short, with 10 bases between. The CDR3: CASSLDTSQYF. DNA of the CDR3: TGTGCCAGCAGTTTGGATACTAGCCAGTATTTT.

The chain employs TRBV7-2 and TRBJ2-5; TRBD2 matches at 12 bases. With 4 bases clipped from V and 5 bases from J, the junction kept 5 bases outside the gene matches. Germline CDR1 reads SGHTA; CDR2 reads FQGNSA. This CDR3 is 15 amino acids long. CDR3 sequence: CASSSPLAGGETQYF. CDR3 DNA: TGTGCCAGCAGCTCCCCACTAGCGGGAGGTGAGACCCAGTACTTC.

The chain carries TRBV7-2 and TRBJ2-4; 8 bases line up with TRBD1. Germline loops: CDR1 SGHTA, CDR2 FQGNSA. Losses at the gene ends were 4 bases for V and 0 bases for J; bases not matched to a gene: 5. The CDR3 contains 16 residues. The CDR3 spells CASSYRQGKAKNIQYF. The CDR3 DNA is TGTGCCAGCAGCTACCGACAGGGGAAAGCCAAAAACATTCAGTACTTC.

The chain links TRBV29-1 to TRBJ2-1; D perhaps matches TRBD2 (5 bases). Trimming shortened V by 6 bases and J by 9 bases, and 18 bases separated the two germline ends. The germline CDR1 and CDR2 sequences are SQVTM and ANQGSEA. This CDR3 region has 13 residues. The chain's CDR3 is CSVGLAMSAEQFF. The CDR3 region has the DNA TGCAGCGTGGGGTTAGCGATGAGTGCTGAGCAGTTCTTC.

V is TRBV28 and J is TRBJ2-7, with 11 bases matching TRBD2. CDR3 length: 16 amino acids. Germline V gene sequence: CDR1 MDHEN, CDR2 SYDVKM. Trimming at V came to 6 bases and at J to 3 bases, leaving 10 bases not matched to a gene. The CDR3 loop is CASRSLLAGGFYEQYF. In DNA, the CDR3 is TGTGCCAGCAGATCTCTTCTAGCGGGAGGCTTCTACGAGCAGTACTTC.

This clone was observed a single time. This chain links TRBV6-1 with TRBJ1-1; 9 bases map to TRBD1. The ends lost 4 bases at V and 3 bases at J; junction bases unmatched: 3. Looked up from germline, CDR1 is MNHNS and CDR2 is SASEGT. The CDR3 totals 14 residues. CDR3 sequence: CASSGNRGHTEAFF. The CDR3 DNA is TGTGCCAGCAGTGGCAACAGGGGGCACACTGAAGCTTTCTTT.

The chain links TRBV6-5 to TRBJ2-2; D is possibly TRBD2 (5 bases). V lost 2 bases and J 6 bases, leaving 16 bases between the germline ends. This CDR3 has 16 residues. The V gene's germline CDR1 is MNHEY and CDR2 SVGAGI. DNA of the CDR3: TGTGCCAGCAGTTACGGTATTGGAGGAGCGGCCGGGGAGCTGTTTTTT. This sequence encodes CASSYGIGGAAGELFF.

The rearrangement joins TRBV28 to TRBJ1-2; no clear D. The CDR3 is made up of 14 amino acids. Trimming removed 3 bases at V and 2 bases at J, with 10 bases between. The germline CDR1 and CDR2 sequences are MDHEN and SYDVKM. The CDR3 is CASSFMAINYGYTF. The CDR3 DNA reads as TGTGCCAGCAGTTTTATGGCCATAAACTATGGCTACACCTTC.

The chain joins TRBV4-3 to TRBJ1-1; the D is unclear. The germline V gene has CDR1 LGHNA and CDR2 YSLEER. The V gene lost 2 bases and the J gene lost 1 base, with 5 bases spanning the gap. CDR3 size: 13 residues. For the CDR3, the DNA is TGCGCCAGCAGCCAAACAGAGAACACTGAAGCTTTCTTT. Translating it yields CASSQTENTEAFF.

V usage is TRBV5-1 and J usage is TRBJ2-2; perhaps TRBD2 as D (6 bases). The germline V gene encodes CDR1 SGHRS and CDR2 YFSETQ. Trimming pared 4 bases from V and 0 bases from J, leaving 16 bases between. This CDR3 has 17 residues. CDR3 sequence (DNA): TGCGCCAGCAGCGGAGGGGAAATGGTTCCGAACACCGGGGAGCTGTTTTTT. Translating it yields CASSGGEMVPNTGELFF.

This sequence joins TRBV16 and TRBJ1-4, with 7 bases lining up with TRBD1. CDR1 is KGHSY and CDR2 is FQNENV in the germline V gene. The CDR3 totals 15 residues. Trimming cost V 2 bases and J 7 bases; bases outside gene matches: 7. The CDR3 loop reads CASSQPGTDFEKLFF. CDR3 bases: TGTGCCAGCAGCCAACCCGGGACAGATTTTGAAAAACTGTTTTTT.

The V and J genes are TRBV27 and TRBJ1-6; 7 bases fit TRBD1. Germline-derived CDR1 and CDR2 are MNHEY and SMNVEV (reference sequence). Unmatched junction bases numbered 9, after V lost 0 bases and J lost 10 bases. CDR3 length: 16 amino acids. The CDR3 region is CASSLSVRQGGSPLHF. In DNA form, the CDR3 reads TGTGCCAGCAGTTTATCGGTGAGACAGGGCGGGTCACCCCTCCACTTT.

The V and J genes are TRBV5-4 and TRBJ1-2, with D possibly TRBD1 on 5 matching bases. The germline V gene encodes CDR1 SGHNT and CDR2 YYREEE (reference sequence). The germline V and J ends were trimmed by 3 bases and 4 bases, with 10 bases remaining between them. The CDR3 loop spans 13 amino acids. The CDR3 bases are TGTGCCAGCAGCTCCTCAGGGTTCTATGGCTACACCTTC. It is translated as CASSSSGFYGYTF.